These 27 T cell receptor beta chains came from one sample sequenced in a study of shared clonotypes between healthy human individuals (dated by TCRdb to the early 2020s). Library generation was performed with the immunoSEQ multiplex PCR assay. Drawn from immuneACCESS, this table holds only the in-frame rearrangements with V and J called that TCRdb kept. Clones are partly lost; checked studies trace under half to an unresolved V gene and leave the rest unexplained. Within this sample are around 940,000 clones, with over 75% of them counted one time only. The ten largest clonotypes hold approximately 1.5% of the sample. The specimen sequenced was memory CD4+ T cells sorted from blood. The sample's cell subset or site label, in plain terms: CD45RA-negative fraction. These TCRs come from a man younger than 30 in good health.

V is TRBV7-2 and J is TRBJ1-5; 8 bases are shared with TRBD1. V trimming: 2 bases; J trimming: 2 bases; junction bases outside the gene matches: 2. The CDR3 length is 15 residues. The germline gives CDR1 SGHTA, CDR2 FQGNSA. CDR3 amino acids: CASSLNRGGNQPQHF. CDR3 coding DNA: TGTGCCAGCAGCTTAAACAGGGGGGGCAATCAGCCCCAGCATTTT.

This rearrangement joins TRBV5-1 to TRBJ1-6; D call uncertain. V was clipped by 5 bases and J by 0 bases, with 9 bases between them. Germline CDR1 SGHRS, CDR2 YFSETQ. The CDR3 is 15 amino acids. CDR3 sequence: CASRLESSYNSPLHF. For the CDR3, the DNA is TGCGCCAGCAGACTCGAGAGCTCCTATAATTCACCCCTCCACTTT.

J is TRBJ2-1 and V is TRBV28, with unresolved D. The germline V and J ends were trimmed by 3 bases and 6 bases, with 6 bases remaining between them. CDR1 MDHEN and CDR2 SYDVKM come from the germline V gene. This CDR3 spans 12 amino acids. Written as DNA, the CDR3 is TGTGCCAGCAGTTTGAGCCGCAATGAGCAGTTCTTC. This gives the protein CASSLSRNEQFF.

This clone was seen a single time. The CDR3 nucleotides are TGTGCCAGCAGTAGCGGACTAGCGGGGGTCGCCGAGCAGTACTTC. This gives the protein CASSSGLAGVAEQYF. The chain has TRBV28 and TRBJ2-7, with TRBD2 matching 13 bases. This CDR3 comprises 15 residues. J lost 6 bases, V lost 5 bases, and 7 bases had no gene match. Germline loops: CDR1 MDHEN, CDR2 SYDVKM.

The chain combines TRBV9 with TRBJ2-1; D not resolved. CDR3 length equals 15 residues. V shed 3 bases and J shed 0 bases, with 10 bases lying between them. CDR1 is SGDLS, CDR2 YYNGEE, per germline. The CDR3 is CASSATMDSYNEQFF. CDR3 DNA sequence: TGTGCCAGCAGCGCTACCATGGACTCCTACAATGAGCAGTTCTTC.

The chain uses TRBV14 and TRBJ1-1, with D possibly TRBD1 on 6 matching bases. The V and J ends lost 4 bases and 5 bases respectively, with 17 bases between them. The CDR3 sequence is 15 residues long. Germline lookup yields CDR1 SGHDN and CDR2 FVKESK. The CDR3 spells CASSREATGITEAFF. CDR3 DNA sequence: TGTGCCAGCAGCCGAGAGGCCACAGGGATTACTGAAGCTTTCTTT.

The chain has TRBV5-4 and TRBJ1-3; tentatively, D is TRBD1 (5 bases). CDR1 and CDR2 (germline): SGHNT, YYREEE (reference sequence). V gave up 4 bases and J gave up 1 base, with 15 bases separating them. This CDR3 is 16 amino acids long. CDR3 sequence reads: CASSPGTGYSGNTIYF. The CDR3 nucleotides are TGTGCCAGCAGCCCAGGGACGGGTTATTCTGGAAACACCATATATTTT.

The V and J genes are TRBV7-9 and TRBJ2-1; D ambiguous. CDR3 length: 15 amino acids. The V gene lost 5 bases and the J gene lost 7 bases, with 18 bases spanning the gap. Germline lookup yields CDR1 SEHNR and CDR2 FQNEAQ (reference sequence). The CDR3: CASSPTATMGNEQFF. CDR3 sequence (DNA): TGTGCCAGCAGCCCCACTGCTACCATGGGAAATGAGCAGTTCTTC.

J is TRBJ1-6 and V is TRBV7-9; D call uncertain. Germline-derived CDR1 and CDR2 are SEHNR and FQNEAQ (reference sequence). V was shortened by 5 bases and J by 9 bases, with 11 bases between the two germline ends. CDR3 length equals 13 residues. This chain's CDR3 is CASSPRGFSPLHF. The CDR3 nucleotides read TGTGCCAGCAGCCCACGCGGGTTTTCACCCCTCCACTTT.

This clone was recorded a few times. At the DNA level, this CDR3 is encoded by other sequences in the same sample as well. The DNA of the CDR3 is TGTGCCAGCAGTGAATGGGAAAAACTGTTTTTT. Residues: CASSEWEKLFF. V gene TRBV2 combines with J gene TRBJ1-4; D is undetermined. CDR1 is SNHLY and CDR2 is FYNNEI in the germline V gene. The CDR3 totals 11 residues. V was shortened by 2 bases and J by 8 bases, with 3 bases between the two germline ends.

The V gene is TRBV6-5, the J gene TRBJ2-5; the match to TRBD1 covers 8 bases. V lost 2 bases and J lost 4; bases outside the gene matches: 9. Germline lookup yields CDR1 MNHEY and CDR2 SVGAGI. This CDR3 contains 16 residues. CDR3 sequence reads: CASSYRAGGYVETQYF. DNA of the CDR3: TGTGCCAGCAGTTACCGGGCAGGGGGCTATGTAGAGACCCAGTACTTC.

The chain couples TRBV5-6 to TRBJ2-2; D is undetermined. This CDR3 spans 12 amino acids. Germline CDR1 is SGHDT and CDR2 is YYEEEE. V lost 4 bases to trimming and J lost 5 bases, with 6 bases between them. The chain's CDR3 is CASSPGTGELFF. The CDR3 coding sequence is TGTGCCAGCAGCCCCGGGACCGGGGAGCTGTTTTTT.

CDR3 in amino acids: CASSLKSGDNEQFF. CDR3 in DNA: TGTGCCAGCAGCCTCAAGAGTGGGGACAATGAGCAGTTCTTC. The V call is TRBV7-2, the J call TRBJ2-1; no clear D. Germline CDR1 and CDR2: SGHTA and FQGNSA. The ends were cut back, 5 bases at V and 5 bases at J, with 13 bases in the middle. The CDR3 spans 14 residues.

This clone occurred a few times. The chain combines TRBV6-6 with TRBJ2-7, with TRBD2 matching 8 bases. This CDR3 has 14 amino acids. The J segment lost 3 bases and the V segment lost 2 bases, leaving 3 bases of the junction unmatched. Germline CDR1 and CDR2: MNHNY and SVGAGI (reference sequence). For the CDR3, the DNA is TGTGCCAGCAGTTACGTAGCGGGACTCTACGAGCAGTACTTC. Its translation: CASSYVAGLYEQYF.

In this sample, this clone turned up a few times. One end of the junction is discordant with germline, which a read error may explain. The chain is built from TRBV9 and TRBJ2-7; 9 bases match TRBD2. Germline CDR1 and CDR2: SGDLS and YYNGEE. The CDR3 contains 12 residues. The CDR3 is CASSPLGTSTHF. CDR3 nucleotides: TGTGCCAGCAGCCCCCTGGGGACTAGCACCCACTTC.

The chain uses TRBV27 and TRBJ2-6; possible D gene TRBD1, 6 bases. Germline CDR1 reads MNHEY; CDR2 reads SMNVEV (reference sequence). The ends were cut back, 6 bases at V and 0 bases at J, with 9 bases in the middle. The CDR3 runs to 15 residues. Written as DNA, the CDR3 is TGTGCCAGCAGGGGGGCAGGCTCTGGGGCCAACGTCCTGACTTTC. Encoded protein: CASRGAGSGANVLTF.

V is TRBV7-9 and J is TRBJ1-1; D is undetermined. This CDR3 comprises 14 residues. Germline V gene data show CDR1 as SEHNR and CDR2 as FQNEAQ (reference sequence). The germline V and J ends were trimmed by 5 bases and 2 bases, with 12 bases remaining between them. The CDR3, as DNA: TGTGCCAGCAGCGACCGGACGGCTAACACTGAAGCTTTCTTT. Its translation: CASSDRTANTEAFF.

The chain couples TRBV7-9 to TRBJ1-1; 7 positions agree with TRBD1. V gave up 5 bases and J gave up 1 base; unmatched junction bases: 13. This CDR3 has 17 residues. Germline loops: CDR1 SEHNR, CDR2 FQNEAQ (reference sequence). CDR3 sequence reads: CASSPFWGGQQNTEAFF. Written as DNA, the CDR3 is TGTGCCAGCAGCCCCTTCTGGGGGGGACAGCAGAACACTGAAGCTTTCTTT.

The chain couples TRBV6-5 to TRBJ1-1; possible D gene TRBD1, 5 bases. The V gene's germline CDR1 is MNHEY and CDR2 SVGAGI. The CDR3 consists of 15 residues. Trimming pared 6 bases from V and 0 bases from J, leaving 14 bases between. This chain's CDR3 is CASSPAAGMNTEAFF. In DNA, the CDR3 is TGTGCCAGCAGCCCGGCGGCAGGGATGAACACTGAAGCTTTCTTT.

The gene calls are TRBV10-2 and TRBJ2-2; D remains ambiguous. Trimming left V 3 bases short and J 4 bases short, with 6 bases between. The germline V gene encodes CDR1 WSHSY and CDR2 SAAADI. CDR3 length equals 13 residues. The CDR3 nucleotides are TGCGCCAGCAGTGACTGGCGCACCGGGGAGCTGTTTTTT. This translates into CASSDWRTGELFF.

This clone was recorded once. This CDR3 is also generated by other DNA sequences in the sample. The genes are TRBV28 and TRBJ2-7, with D maybe TRBD2 (5 bases). Germline values: CDR1 MDHEN, CDR2 SYDVKM. The CDR3 has 12 residues. Trimming took off 2 bases at V and 4 bases at J, with 6 bases between the two ends. The CDR3 DNA is TGTGCCAGCAGTTTACCGGGGTACGAGCAGTACTTC. Its translation: CASSLPGYEQYF.

This clone occurred once. The rearrangement links TRBV11-2 to TRBJ2-7; D perhaps matches TRBD1 (6 bases). The CDR3 runs 18 residues. The V end was cut by 0 bases, the J end by 1 base, with 19 bases between. Germline V lookup: CDR1 SGHAT, CDR2 FQNNGV. CDR3: CASSLDGRGGIGSYEQYF. As DNA, the CDR3 is TGTGCCAGCAGCTTAGATGGCCGAGGGGGTATAGGGTCCTACGAGCAGTACTTC. The full variable domain, rest sourced from reference TRBV11-2 and TRBJ2-7, is EAGVAQSPRYKIIEKRQSVAFWCNPISGHATLYWYQQILGQGPKLLIQFQNNGVVDDSQLPKDRFSAERLKGVDSTLKIQPAKLEDSAVYLCASSLDGRGGIGSYEQYFGPGTRLTVT.

The chain links TRBV12-2 to TRBJ2-2; no check of the table's D call, TRBD2, against the DNA was made. TRBV12-2 is shown as a pseudogene. The CDR3 totals 15 residues. The CDR3 DNA reads as TGTGCAAGTCGCTTCCCCGGGAGCGCCCCCGGGGAGCTGTTTTTT. Its translation: CASRFPGSAPGELFF.

This sequence joins TRBV7-8 and TRBJ2-1, with D hard to call. Germline lookup yields CDR1 SGHVS and CDR2 FQNEAQ. CDR3 length: 13 residues. Trimming cost V 1 base and J 10 bases, with 11 bases left between them. CDR3 nucleotides: TGTGCCAGCAGCTTAGGGACGACTGGGGAGCAGTTCTTC. This translates into CASSLGTTGEQFF.

CDR3 residues: CASSLQSEQYF. CDR3 nucleotide sequence: TGTGCCAGCAGCCTTCAGTCCGAGCAGTACTTC. The genes are TRBV5-6 and TRBJ2-7; no clear D. The V end was cut by 4 bases, the J end by 6 bases, with 8 bases between. This CDR3 is built from 11 residues. Germline loops: CDR1 SGHDT, CDR2 YYEEEE.

This clone was found many times. The V gene is TRBV27, the J gene TRBJ1-6; D is unclear. Trimming stripped 3 bases from V and 9 bases from J, with 12 bases between. CDR3 length: 14 residues. Germline CDR1 is MNHEY and CDR2 is SMNVEV (reference sequence). CDR3 sequence: CASSLSGIGSPLHF. As DNA, the CDR3 is TGTGCCAGCAGTTTGAGCGGGATTGGTTCACCCCTCCACTTT.

The genes are TRBV11-2 and TRBJ2-7; D is undetermined. The germline CDR1 and CDR2 sequences are SGHAT and FQNNGV. The CDR3 totals 14 residues. V was clipped by 4 bases and J by 2 bases, with 12 bases between them. Here the CDR3 reads CASSSAFRPYEQYF. The CDR3 DNA is TGTGCCAGCAGCTCGGCCTTCCGGCCCTACGAGCAGTACTTC.